This is a list of T cell receptor beta chains from one sample in a study of shared clonotypes between healthy human individuals. The table came from immunoSEQ multiplex PCR; TCRdb's copy has only in-frame clones and leaves some out. The table includes about 1.1 million clones, around 78% detected once. Sequenced material: memory CD4+ T cells from PBMCs. Source of these receptors: a young man in good health. Some clones in this sample may be carry-over from other donors' samples. Both conserved end residues are part of each CDR3.

v_gene: TRBV28; len: 14; CDR3aa: CASSTEPSNQPQHF
v_gene: TRBV4-2; len: 14; CDR3aa: CASSQPGGDYGYTF
v_gene: TRBV14; len: 18; CDR3aa: CASSQDQTLGRGENIQYF
v_gene: TRBV2; len: 15; CDR3aa: CASRDRGAGANVLTF
v_gene: TRBV2; len: 15; CDR3aa: CASSDWDSAFGEQFF
v_gene: TRBV6-6; len: 14; CDR3aa: CASSYSMIGSEQYF
v_gene: TRBV4-1; len: 15; CDR3aa: CASSQVISNTGELFF
v_gene: TRBV5-6; len: 16; CDR3aa: CASSPFGRNLADTQYF
v_gene: TRBV6-1; len: 16; CDR3aa: CASSEAIAIRYNEQFF
v_gene: TRBV27; len: 15; CDR3aa: CASSLYGTSGREQFF
v_gene: TRBV5-6; len: 14; CDR3aa: CASSQTAAKNIQYF
v_gene: TRBV28; len: 12; CDR3aa: CASSLWASGYTF
v_gene: TRBV29-1; len: 16; CDR3aa: CSVEDERGGGSYEQYF
v_gene: TRBV6-1; len: 14; CDR3aa: CASRDTGIADTQYF
v_gene: TRBV5-1; len: 15; CDR3aa: CASSPGGTSQETQYF
v_gene: TRBV7-9; len: 16; CDR3aa: CASSHPLGAGVETQYF
v_gene: TRBV7-9; len: 14; CDR3aa: CASSLEGSGETQYF
v_gene: TRBV5-8; len: 14; CDR3aa: CASSLAAANTEAFF
v_gene: TRBV5-1; len: 15; CDR3aa: CASSGETSGRASEYF
v_gene: TRBV7-2; len: 14; CDR3aa: CASSPQTGRYEQYF
v_gene: TRBV27; len: 14; CDR3aa: CASSYKPGAGGYTF
v_gene: TRBV28; len: 12; CDR3aa: CASSGEGYEQYF
v_gene: TRBV10-3; len: 13; CDR3aa: CAISPGGPTEAFF
v_gene: TRBV7-9; len: 15; CDR3aa: CASSPGQASSYEQYF